Shown below are 3 T cell receptor beta chains from a single sample sequenced in a study of control samples from healthy donors and cancer patients. The method was immunoSEQ multiplex PCR; TCRdb's version includes in-frame clones alone and lacks a portion of them. The data hold some 79,000 clones, with about 90% observed a single time. The sample comprised blood. The receptors shown here come from a woman aged 50 to 65 in good health.

The CDR3 DNA is TGCGCCAGCAGCCAAGCCTCACGGACAGGGACCGAGCAGTACTTC. It codes for CASSQASRTGTEQYF. This chain connects TRBV4-1 to TRBJ2-7; 8 bases are a match to TRBD1. Germline V lookup: CDR1 MGHRA, CDR2 YSYEKL. The ends lost 1 base at V and 6 bases at J; junction bases unmatched: 8. The CDR3 is 15 residues long.

The gene calls are TRBV2 and TRBJ1-4; 9 bases line up with TRBD1. The V gene end was trimmed by 8 bases and the J gene end by 8 bases; junction bases not matched to a gene: 6. CDR1 and CDR2 from the germline V gene are SNHLY and FYNNEI. The CDR3 length is 13 residues. The CDR3 sequence: CASYRGLGEKLFF. DNA of the CDR3: TGTGCCAGCTACAGGGGGCTGGGAGAAAAACTGTTTTTT. Together with reference TRBV2 and TRBJ1-4, the CDR3 gives the full variable domain: EPEVTQTPSHQVTQMGQEVILRCVPISNHLYFYWYRQILGQKVEFLVSFYNNEISEKSEIFDDQFSVERPDGSNFTLKIRSTKLEDSAMYFCASYRGLGEKLFFGSGTQLSVL.

The chain recombines TRBV28 with TRBJ1-1; D not certain. Germline assignment: CDR1 MDHEN and CDR2 SYDVKM. Trimming took 7 bases from V and 0 from J, leaving 9 bases between them. This CDR3 contains 13 residues. The CDR3 is CASTEALNTEAFF. The CDR3 DNA is TGTGCCAGCACGGAGGCATTGAACACTGAAGCTTTCTTT. Drawing the rest from reference TRBV28 and TRBJ1-1, the complete variable domain is DVKVTQSSRYLVKRTGEKVFLECVQDMDHENMFWYRQDPGLGLRLIYFSYDVKMKEKGDIPEGYSVSREKKERFSLILESASTNQTSMYLCASTEALNTEAFFGQGTRLTVV.